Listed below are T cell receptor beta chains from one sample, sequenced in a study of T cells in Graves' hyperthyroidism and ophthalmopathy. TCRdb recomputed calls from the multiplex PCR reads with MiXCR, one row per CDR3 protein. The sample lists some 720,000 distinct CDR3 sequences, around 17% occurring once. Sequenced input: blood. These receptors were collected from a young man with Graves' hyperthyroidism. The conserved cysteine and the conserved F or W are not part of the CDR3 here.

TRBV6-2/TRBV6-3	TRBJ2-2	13	ASSYRGRNTGELF
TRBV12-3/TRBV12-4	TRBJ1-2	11	ASSLAHLYGYT
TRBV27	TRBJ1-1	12	ASTKDRVNTEAF
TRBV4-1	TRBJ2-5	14	ASSQILTSAEETQY
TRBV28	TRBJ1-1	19	ASSPFEVGTGGNEMNTEAF
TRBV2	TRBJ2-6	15	ASIGIGAPLGANVLT
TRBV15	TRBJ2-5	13	ATSRVGGSRETQY
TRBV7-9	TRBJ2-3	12	ASSGSKGTDTQY
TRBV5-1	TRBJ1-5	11	ASSLEADQPQH
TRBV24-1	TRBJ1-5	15	ATSVSADSFSNQPQH
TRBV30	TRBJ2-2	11	AWTGTDTGELF
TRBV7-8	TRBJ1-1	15	ASSLGYGGRTNTEAF
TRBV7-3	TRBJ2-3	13	ASSLQSGARDTQY
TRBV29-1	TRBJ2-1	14	SVEGFADREYNEQF
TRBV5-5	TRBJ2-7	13	VSSFRDWAAHEQY
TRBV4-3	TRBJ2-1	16	ASSQEPPSGTSYNEQF
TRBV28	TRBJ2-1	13	ASIRGSPSYNEQF
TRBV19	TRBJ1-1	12	ASSMQGRNTEAF
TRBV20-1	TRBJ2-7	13	SARDAGRATSEQY
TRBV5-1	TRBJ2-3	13	ASSYSGSGTDTQY
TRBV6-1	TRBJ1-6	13	ASRTAGGRNSPLH
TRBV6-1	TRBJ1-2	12	ASRGQLFNYGYT
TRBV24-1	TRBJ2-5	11	ATSRGQQETQY
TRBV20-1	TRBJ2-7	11	SARDGPLYEQY
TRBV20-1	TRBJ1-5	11	SARGFSNQPQH
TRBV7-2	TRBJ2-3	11	ASSYRTLDTQY
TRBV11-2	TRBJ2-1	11	ASSNDHYNEQF
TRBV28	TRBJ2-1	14	ASSLAAGGPYNEQF
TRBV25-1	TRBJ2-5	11	ASSVKPDSLQY
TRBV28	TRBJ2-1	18	ASSSTTFQPGQGAKRQQF
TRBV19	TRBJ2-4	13	ASPAGDSAKNIQY
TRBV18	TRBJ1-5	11	ASSRTDNQPQH
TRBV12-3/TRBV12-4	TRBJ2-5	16	ASSPATGFLLGTETQY
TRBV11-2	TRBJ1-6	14	ASSYMPGGAVSPLH
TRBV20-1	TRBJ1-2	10	SAGGGKDGYT
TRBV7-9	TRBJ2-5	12	ASSLYSIGETQY
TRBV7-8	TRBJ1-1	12	ASSFLGTNTEAF
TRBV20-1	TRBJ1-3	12	SARDLGVGLSIY
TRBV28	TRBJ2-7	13	ASSLTMGRSCEQY
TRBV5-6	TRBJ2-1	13	ASSSDTGQNNEQF
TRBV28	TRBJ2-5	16	ASSFDRGGGGVLETQY
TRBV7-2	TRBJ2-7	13	ASSTGLAGKYEQY
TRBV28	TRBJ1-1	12	ASTPGGMNTEAF
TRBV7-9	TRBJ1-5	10	ASSPGGVTQH
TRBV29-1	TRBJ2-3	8	SAAADTQY
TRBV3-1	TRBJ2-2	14	ASSQRTGTNTGELF
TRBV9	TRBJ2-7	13	ASSGKSGLLNEQY
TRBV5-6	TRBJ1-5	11	ASSPGAGQPQH
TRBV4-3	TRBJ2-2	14	ASSPSVKVNTGELF